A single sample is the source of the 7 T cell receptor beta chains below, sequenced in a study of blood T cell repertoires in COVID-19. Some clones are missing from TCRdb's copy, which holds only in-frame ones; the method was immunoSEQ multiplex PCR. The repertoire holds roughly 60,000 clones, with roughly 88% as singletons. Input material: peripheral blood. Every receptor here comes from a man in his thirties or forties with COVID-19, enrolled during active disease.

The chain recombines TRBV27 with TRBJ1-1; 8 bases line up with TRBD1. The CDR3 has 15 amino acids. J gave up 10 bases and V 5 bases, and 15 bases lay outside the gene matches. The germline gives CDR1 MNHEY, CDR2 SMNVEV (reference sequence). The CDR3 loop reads CASSPQQGGWSRAFF. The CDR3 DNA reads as TGTGCCAGCAGTCCCCAACAGGGGGGTTGGTCTCGAGCTTTCTTT.

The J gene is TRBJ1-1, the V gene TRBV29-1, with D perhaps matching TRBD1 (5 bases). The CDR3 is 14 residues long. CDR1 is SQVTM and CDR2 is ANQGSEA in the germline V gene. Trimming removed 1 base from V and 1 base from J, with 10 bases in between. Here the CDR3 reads CSVEGQGRNTEAFF. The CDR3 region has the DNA TGCAGCGTTGAAGGGCAGGGCCGGAACACTGAAGCTTTCTTT.

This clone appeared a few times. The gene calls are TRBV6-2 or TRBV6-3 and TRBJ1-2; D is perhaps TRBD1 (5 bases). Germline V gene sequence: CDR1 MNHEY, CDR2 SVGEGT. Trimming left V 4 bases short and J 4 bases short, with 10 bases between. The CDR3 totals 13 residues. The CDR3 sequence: CASSFGGLYGYTF. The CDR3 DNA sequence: TGTGCCAGCAGTTTTGGGGGACTCTATGGCTACACCTTC.

The CDR3 region is CASSTNRKGAHSYEQYF. CDR3 in DNA: TGTGCCAGCAGTACGAACAGAAAGGGGGCCCACTCCTACGAGCAGTACTTC. The rearrangement joins TRBV28 to TRBJ2-7; the match to TRBD1 covers 7 bases. V was clipped by 5 bases and J by 0 bases; unmatched bases: 13. Per germline, CDR1 MDHEN and CDR2 SYDVKM. There are 17 residues in the CDR3. The complete variable domain, with remaining parts taken from reference TRBV28 and TRBJ2-7, reads DVKVTQSSRYLVKRTGEKVFLECVQDMDHENMFWYRQDPGLGLRLIYFSYDVKMKEKGDIPEGYSVSREKKERFSLILESASTNQTSMYLCASSTNRKGAHSYEQYFGPGTRLTVT.

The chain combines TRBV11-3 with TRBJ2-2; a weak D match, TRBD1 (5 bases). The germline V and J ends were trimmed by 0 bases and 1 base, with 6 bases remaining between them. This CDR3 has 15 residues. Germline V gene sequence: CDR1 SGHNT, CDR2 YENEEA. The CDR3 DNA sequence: TGTGCCAGCAGCTTAGAAGGGGAGAACACCGGGGAGCTGTTTTTT. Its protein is CASSLEGENTGELFF. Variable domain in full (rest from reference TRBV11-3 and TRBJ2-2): EAGVVQSPRYKIIEKKQPVAFWCNPISGHNTLYWYLQNLGQGPELLIRYENEEAVDDSQLPKDRFSAERLKGVDSTLKIQPAELGDSAVYLCASSLEGENTGELFFGEGSRLTVL.

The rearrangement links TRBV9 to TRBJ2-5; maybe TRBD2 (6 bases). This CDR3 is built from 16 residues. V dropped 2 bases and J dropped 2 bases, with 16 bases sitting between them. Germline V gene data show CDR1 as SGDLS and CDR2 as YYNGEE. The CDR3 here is CASSVDERVDQETQYF. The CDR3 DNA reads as TGTGCCAGCAGCGTCGATGAGCGGGTTGATCAAGAGACCCAGTACTTC. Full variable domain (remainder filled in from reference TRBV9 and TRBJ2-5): DSGVTQTPKHLITATGQRVTLRCSPRSGDLSVYWYQQSLDQGLQFLIQYYNGEERAKGNILERFSAQQFPDLHSELNLSSLELGDSALYFCASSVDERVDQETQYFGPGTRLLVL.

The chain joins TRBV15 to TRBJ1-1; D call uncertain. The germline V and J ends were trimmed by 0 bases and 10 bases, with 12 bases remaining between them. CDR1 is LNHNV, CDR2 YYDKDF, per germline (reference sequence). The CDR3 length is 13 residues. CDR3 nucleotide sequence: TGTGCCACCAGCAGAGATTCGGTAACTAGAGCTTTCTTT. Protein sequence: CATSRDSVTRAFF.